A selection of T cell receptor beta chains follows, all from one sample in a study of human T cells and chemical hapten exposure. TCRdb processed the 5' RACE reads anew with MiXCR; each CDR3 protein has one entry. Found here are 130,000 or so distinct CDR3 sequences, around 4% of them singletons; the top ten hold roughly 1.4%. The receptors shown here come from a female donor in good health. The CDR3 runs from the conserved cysteine through the conserved F or W. A D gene is named only where the DNA matches it firmly.

>TRBV4-3|TRBJ2-1|-
CASSQGDGGVSEQFF
>TRBV11-2|TRBJ2-7|-
CASSLAAGPLGEQYF
>TRBV9|TRBJ1-2|-
CASSLQPPAGGTGYTF
>TRBV2|TRBJ2-1|-
CASSDPSSSYNEQFF
>TRBV7-3|TRBJ2-1|TRBD2
CASSFETVAGANEQFF
>TRBV7-2|TRBJ1-1|-
CASTGLSEAFF
>TRBV11-2|TRBJ2-1|-
CASSLDLLALDEQFF
>TRBV15|TRBJ2-1|-
CATSITWYNEQFF
>TRBV7-6|TRBJ2-3|-
CASSPLAVGTDTQYF
>TRBV12-3/TRBV12-4|TRBJ2-3|-
CASSLSDRTDTQYF
>TRBV5-4|TRBJ2-7|-
CASSLVGGSSYEQYF
>TRBV4-3|TRBJ2-1|-
CASSQGLNSNSYNEQFF
>TRBV7-9|TRBJ2-1|TRBD1
CASSQTGQVHEQFF
>TRBV4-2|TRBJ1-1|TRBD1
CASSPNWDSKTMNTEAFF
>TRBV5-1|TRBJ1-1|-
CASSLGGGGTPNTEAFF
>TRBV7-2|TRBJ2-5|TRBD1
CASNSDRMYQETQYF
>TRBV2|TRBJ2-7|-
CASSPSVGTYEQYF
>TRBV29-1|TRBJ2-1|TRBD1
CSVDSGGFNNEQFF
>TRBV6-2/TRBV6-3|TRBJ1-5|-
CASNGGNQPQHF
>TRBV5-1|TRBJ1-6|-
CASSGSSSYNSPLHF
>TRBV5-4|TRBJ1-6|-
CASSLGDSPLHF
>TRBV20-1|TRBJ2-1|-
CSASLVNYDEQFF
>TRBV6-2/TRBV6-3|TRBJ2-2|-
CASSREVHTGELFF
>TRBV20-1|TRBJ1-6|-
CSARPDLSYNSPLHF